This passage covers 3 T cell receptor beta chains from one sample sequenced in a study of control samples from healthy donors and cancer patients. TCRdb keeps only in-frame clones here, not all; method: immunoSEQ multiplex PCR. The sample consists of approximately 120,000 clones, over 75% of them appearing once. The sequenced material came from blood. These receptors came from a man aged 60 to 69 in good health.

This sequence joins TRBV5-1 and TRBJ1-3; perhaps TRBD1 as D (5 bases). The V end was cut by 2 bases, the J end by 0 bases, with 12 bases between. The CDR3 runs to 16 residues. The V gene's germline CDR1 is SGHRS and CDR2 YFSETQ. The CDR3 coding sequence is TGCGCCAGCAGCTTTGACAGTCCTGGCTCTGGAAACACCATATATTTT. Its translation: CASSFDSPGSGNTIYF.

The V and J genes are TRBV16 and TRBJ2-7; D not certain. V dropped 1 base and J dropped 5 bases, with 9 bases sitting between them. In germline, CDR1 is KGHSY, CDR2 FQNENV. This CDR3 spans 13 amino acids. The CDR3 loop is CASSQYRVNEQYF. Written as DNA, the CDR3 is TGTGCCAGCAGCCAATATCGGGTGAACGAGCAGTACTTC. Filled out from reference TRBV16 and TRBJ2-7, the complete variable domain reads GEEVAQTPKHLVRGEGQKAKLYCAPIKGHSYVFWYQQVLKNEFKFLISFQNENVFDETGMPKERFSAKCLPNSPCSLEIQATKLEDSAVYFCASSQYRVNEQYFGPGTRLTVT.

V usage is TRBV11-2 and J usage is TRBJ1-1; TRBD1 agrees at 7 bases. Germline trimming cut 4 bases from V and 4 bases from J; bases unmatched to any gene: 15. The CDR3 runs to 17 residues. CDR1 SGHAT and CDR2 FQNNGV come from the germline V gene. The CDR3 bases are TGTGCCAGCAGCTGGATTCCGGGACAGCCTCGCGGCACTGAAGCTTTCTTT. Its protein is CASSWIPGQPRGTEAFF.